The rows below give T cell receptor beta chains drawn from one sample of a study of control samples from healthy donors and cancer patients. Repertoires were generated with immunoSEQ multiplex PCR, while TCRdb's copy carries only in-frame clones and drops some. Among some 96,000 clones listed, roughly 87% were seen once. The material sequenced was blood. The receptors were sampled from a woman aged 45-59 years in good health. Each CDR3 is given with its conserved first and last residue. The D gene is left open where the match is weak. For some rows the clone size is stated as once, few or many, or as a class when expanded; others skip it.

clone_size	d_call	v_call	j_call	cdr3_aa	cdr3_nt
NA	NA	TRBV24-1	TRBJ2-1	CATTSPGVGNNEQFF	TGTGCCACCACCTCACCGGGGGTGGGAAACAATGAGCAGTTCTTC
NA	TRBD1	TRBV5-1	TRBJ2-1	CASSLDGTGGYNEQFF	TGCGCCAGCAGCTTGGATGGGACAGGAGGGTACAATGAGCAGTTCTTC
few	NA	TRBV6-6	TRBJ1-5	CASSYSSRNQPQHF	TGTGCCAGCAGTTACTCCAGTCGCAATCAGCCCCAGCATTTT
NA	NA	TRBV24-1	TRBJ1-1	CATSDLKEGYTNTEAFF	TGTGCCACCAGTGATTTGAAGGAGGGGTACACGAACACTGAAGCTTTCTTT
NA	NA	TRBV7-7	TRBJ2-2	CASSSAGRGAAGELFF	TGTGCCAGCAGCTCCGCGGGCAGGGGAGCTGCCGGGGAGCTGTTTTTT
NA	NA	TRBV27	TRBJ2-7	CASSFGGIEQYF	TGTGCCAGCAGTTTTGGGGGGATCGAGCAGTACTTC
NA	NA	TRBV6-5	TRBJ1-1	CASSPQTGLYTEAFF	TGTGCCAGCAGTCCACAAACAGGGCTGTACACTGAAGCTTTCTTT
NA	TRBD1	TRBV6-5	TRBJ1-6	CASTPTGNSPLHF	TGTGCCAGCACCCCGACAGGGAACTCACCCCTCCACTTT
few	TRBD1	TRBV24-1	TRBJ2-2	CATSGNRQGEARGTGELFF	TGTGCCACCAGTGGGAACCGACAGGGGGAGGCCAGGGGCACCGGGGAGCTGTTTTTT
NA	TRBD1	TRBV4-3	TRBJ1-5	CASSQDVRGLQPQHF	TGCGCCAGCAGCCAAGACGTCAGGGGGCTACAGCCCCAGCATTTT
NA	NA	TRBV5-1	TRBJ2-7	CASSLLAFKVSSYEQYF	TGCGCCAGCAGCTTGCTGGCTTTTAAGGTGAGCTCCTACGAGCAGTACTTC
NA	NA	TRBV5-1	TRBJ2-1	CASSLDLGRYNEQFF	TGCGCCAGCAGCTTGGATCTAGGACGCTACAATGAGCAGTTCTTC
NA	NA	TRBV6-5	TRBJ1-1	CASRLTGNTEAFF	TGTGCCAGCAGGCTGACGGGGAACACTGAAGCTTTCTTT
NA	NA	TRBV9	TRBJ1-1	CASSGGTPNTEAFF	TGTGCCAGCAGCGGCGGGACGCCGAACACTGAAGCTTTCTTT
few	NA	TRBV4-3	TRBJ2-3	CASSQRGGGFVTQYF	TGCGCCAGCAGCCAGAGGGGGGGAGGGTTCGTTACGCAGTATTTT
NA	NA	TRBV5-4	TRBJ2-1	CASSLDLAPYNEQFF	TGTGCCAGCAGCTTGGACTTAGCCCCTTACAATGAGCAGTTCTTC
NA	TRBD2	TRBV27	TRBJ2-1	CASSLRLAGGNEQFF	TGTGCCAGCAGTCTTAGACTAGCGGGAGGGAATGAGCAGTTCTTC
NA	TRBD2	TRBV3-1/TRBV3-2	TRBJ2-1	CASSPRYRTSGRAIHPDEQFF	TGTGCCAGCAGCCCTAGATATAGGACTAGCGGGAGGGCCATCCACCCGGATGAGCAGTTCTTC
NA	TRBD1	TRBV4-3	TRBJ2-6	CASSQSNRGPGANVLTF	TGCGCCAGCAGCCAATCCAACAGGGGCCCGGGGGCCAACGTCCTGACTTTC
NA	NA	TRBV7-9	TRBJ2-6	CASSTPSGANVLTF	TGTGCCAGCAGCACCCCCTCTGGGGCCAACGTCCTGACTTTC
NA	NA	TRBV7-2	TRBJ2-3	CASTLTVTSTDTQYF	TGTGCCAGCACCCTGACAGTAACTAGCACAGATACGCAGTATTTT
NA	NA	TRBV24-1	TRBJ1-3	CATTDRSGNTIYF	TGTGCCACTACGGACAGATCTGGAAACACCATATATTTT
NA	TRBD1	TRBV5-8	TRBJ1-1	CASSEDSRQGAFF	TGTGCCAGCAGCGAGGACTCGAGACAGGGAGCTTTCTTT
few	NA	TRBV18	TRBJ2-2	CASHDEPTSVTGELFF	TGTGCCAGCCACGACGAACCTACCTCAGTTACCGGGGAGCTGTTTTTT
NA	TRBD2	TRBV6-2/TRBV6-3	TRBJ2-1	CASSLGTSDYNEQFF	TGTGCCAGCAGTTTGGGGACTAGCGACTACAATGAGCAGTTCTTC
NA	NA	TRBV21-1	TRBJ2-5	CASSQGDGPITQETQYF	TGTGCCAGCAGCCAAGGGGACGGGCCCATCACCCAAGAGACCCAGTACTTC
NA	TRBD1	TRBV7-3	TRBJ1-2	CASRSHWEDRGRGIYYGYTF	TGTGCCAGCAGGAGCCATTGGGAGGACAGGGGGCGTGGGATCTACTATGGCTACACCTTC
NA	TRBD2	TRBV19	TRBJ2-1	CASSSLAGHSYNEQFF	TGTGCCAGTAGTTCCTTAGCGGGCCACTCCTACAATGAGCAGTTCTTC
NA	NA	TRBV18	TRBJ2-1	CASSPPGGGYNEQFF	TGTGCCAGCTCACCACCGGGTGGGGGTTACAATGAGCAGTTCTTC
NA	NA	TRBV9	TRBJ2-3	CASSVDWAFTDTQYF	TGTGCCAGCAGCGTAGATTGGGCCTTCACAGATACGCAGTATTTT
NA	NA	TRBV7-2	TRBJ1-2	CASSLNRPEGYTF	TGTGCCAGCAGCTTAAACCGCCCCGAGGGCTACACCTTC
NA	TRBD1	TRBV7-6	TRBJ1-5	CASSPHATGDSNQPQHF	TGTGCCAGCAGCCCCCACGCGACAGGGGATAGCAATCAGCCCCAGCATTTT
NA	TRBD1	TRBV12-3/TRBV12-4	TRBJ1-1	CASRPQGQEAFF	TGTGCCAGCAGGCCACAGGGACAGGAAGCTTTCTTT
NA	NA	TRBV5-1	TRBJ2-1	CASKLTFGGISYNEQFF	TGCGCCTCAAAACTGACCTTTGGGGGAATCTCCTACAATGAGCAGTTCTTC
NA	TRBD1	TRBV27	TRBJ1-2	CASSLTGPNYGYTF	TGTGCCAGCAGTCTGACAGGGCCTAACTATGGCTACACCTTC
once	TRBD1	TRBV6-5	TRBJ1-2	CASRTGTGRFYGYTF	TGTGCCAGCAGAACCGGGACAGGGAGGTTCTATGGCTACACCTTC
NA	TRBD1	TRBV24-1	TRBJ2-2	CATSTGTGRSGELFF	TGTGCCACAAGCACCGGGACAGGGCGTTCCGGGGAGCTGTTTTTT
NA	TRBD1	TRBV5-1	TRBJ2-4	CASSLAGTVLAKNIQYF	TGCGCCAGCAGCTTGGCCGGGACAGTCCTAGCCAAAAACATTCAGTACTTC
NA	NA	TRBV19	TRBJ2-3	CASSSVGRSAQYF	TGTGCCAGTTCATCCGTCGGCAGGTCTGCGCAGTATTTT
NA	TRBD1	TRBV7-3	TRBJ2-1	CASSFRGGASRNEQFF	TGTGCCAGCAGCTTTAGAGGGGGCGCGTCCAGGAATGAGCAGTTCTTC
NA	NA	TRBV27	TRBJ2-6	CASLRKGGSSGANVLTF	TGTGCCAGCCTCCGGAAGGGGGGTTCCTCTGGGGCCAACGTCCTGACTTTC
NA	TRBD1	TRBV5-4	TRBJ2-2	CASSTRQGKSPGELFF	TGTGCCAGCAGCACGAGACAGGGAAAGTCCCCCGGGGAGCTGTTTTTT
few	TRBD1	TRBV10-3	TRBJ2-7	CAITGQAGTRQYF	TGTGCCATCACTGGACAGGCAGGAACGAGGCAGTACTTC
NA	TRBD2	TRBV24-1	TRBJ2-3	CATSTRGRVIDTQYF	TGTGCCACCTCAACGCGCGGGAGGGTTATAGATACGCAGTATTTT